Presented here are 8 T cell receptor beta chains from one specimen sequenced in a study of T cells after yellow fever vaccination. TCRdb itself ran the 5' RACE reads through MiXCR, one entry per CDR3 protein. The data hold 280,000 or so distinct CDR3 sequences, with roughly 8.7% observed a single time. The starting material was CD4+ T cells sorted from PBMCs, obtained 5 days after the yellow fever booster vaccination. The receptors come from a man between 18 and 35 years old who received the YFV17D yellow fever vaccine.

This clonotype was found many times. The chain carries TRBV29-1 and TRBJ1-1; D may be TRBD1 (5 bases). The CDR3 is 15 residues long. Trimming cost V 7 bases and J 0 bases, with 18 bases left between them. CDR1 is SQVTM and CDR2 is ANQGSEA in the germline V gene. The CDR3 protein is CSGSQGWGMNTEAFF. The CDR3, as DNA: TGCAGCGGGTCCCAGGGCTGGGGTATGAACACTGAAGCTTTCTTT.

This clonotype showed up just a few times. This sequence joins TRBV20-1 and TRBJ2-2; maybe TRBD1 (5 bases). The CDR3 runs 12 residues. Trimming removed 6 bases from V and 2 bases from J, with 7 bases in between. Germline V lookup: CDR1 DFQATT, CDR2 SNEGSKA (reference sequence). This chain's CDR3 is CSARTNTGELFF. The CDR3 nucleotides read TGCAGTGCCAGGACAAACACCGGGGAGCTGTTTTTT.

This clonotype was observed a few times. The chain employs TRBV12-3 or TRBV12-4 and TRBJ1-2; D might be TRBD1 (5 bases). The V end was cut by 3 bases, the J end by 5 bases, with 10 bases between. The CDR3 consists of 13 residues. Here the CDR3 DNA reads TGTGCCAGCAGTTTCGCCAGGGAGTATGGCTACACCTTC. Residues: CASSFAREYGYTF.

This clonotype was seen repeatedly, ten times or more. J is TRBJ2-1 and V is TRBV20-1; D perhaps matches TRBD2 (6 bases). From germline, CDR1 is DFQATT and CDR2 SNEGSKA (reference sequence). The CDR3 spans 15 residues. Between the trimmed V and J ends, which lost 3 bases and 4 bases, there was a span of 16 bases. Written as DNA, the CDR3 is TGCAGTGCTAGCCCCGAGGCGGGGTTTTACAATGAGCAGTTCTTC. This translates into CSASPEAGFYNEQFF.

This clonotype was counted between two and nine times. The CDR3 nucleotides read TGCAGTGCCCCCCGAAGTATGGGACTAGCCGCCGCTGTTCAAGAGACCCAGTACTTC. This sequence encodes CSAPRSMGLAAAVQETQYF. The chain joins TRBV20-1 to TRBJ2-5; TRBD2 matches 9 bases. The V gene end was trimmed by 6 bases and the J gene end by 2 bases; junction bases not matched to a gene: 22. The CDR3 sequence is 19 residues long. Germline V gene sequence: CDR1 DFQATT, CDR2 SNEGSKA (reference sequence).

This clonotype occurred a few times. The V gene is TRBV6-6, the J gene TRBJ2-1, with D tentatively TRBD2 (6 bases). Trimming removed 5 bases at V and 5 bases at J, with 19 bases between. The germline V gene encodes CDR1 MNHNY and CDR2 SVGAGI (reference sequence). The CDR3 consists of 16 residues. The CDR3 DNA is TGTGCCAGCAGTCCACGAACGGGGGTAACCCACAATGAGCAGTTCTTC. Amino acids: CASSPRTGVTHNEQFF.

The chain is built from TRBV7-2 and TRBJ2-3; 8 positions agree with TRBD2. Germline-derived CDR1 and CDR2 are SGHTA and FQGNSA. V shed 2 bases, J shed 0 bases, and the junction held 7 bases outside the gene matches. The CDR3 totals 17 residues. CDR3 amino acids: CASSLRLRGGSTDTQYF. The DNA of the CDR3 is TGTGCCAGCAGCTTAAGGCTTCGGGGGGGAAGCACAGATACGCAGTATTTT.

The chain has TRBV5-1 and TRBJ2-1; a possible D gene is TRBD2 (5 bases). CDR3 size: 17 residues. Trimming left V 5 bases short and J 8 bases short, with 26 bases between. Germline V gene sequence: CDR1 SGHRS, CDR2 YFSETQ. This CDR3 is CASSSPPPSSFGHEQFF. The CDR3, as DNA: TGCGCCAGCAGTTCCCCGCCCCCTAGCAGTTTCGGTCATGAGCAGTTCTTC.